This T cell receptor (beta chain) was recorded in a study of T cell clones after liver transplantation. Libraries were prepared by immunoSEQ multiplex PCR; TCRdb keeps only in-frame clonotypes and omits some of them. The table records 45,000 to 55,000 clones, 65% to 85% of them present only once. V lost 1 base, J lost 0 bases, and 8 bases lay in between. Germline lookup yields CDR1 SGHTA and CDR2 FQGNSA. This CDR3 has 15 residues. This chain uses TRBV7-2 with TRBJ2-3; D is possibly TRBD1 (5 bases). Specimen: CD4+ T cells from blood, collected before liver transplant. The receptor was derived from a human donor who received a liver transplant. The CDR3 protein is CASSLDQGSTDTQYF. Written as DNA, the CDR3 is TGTGCCAGCAGCTTAGATCAGGGTAGCACAGATACGCAGTATTTT.